This T cell receptor (beta chain) was obtained from a study of CD8 T cells in ankylosing spondylitis. Study-wide points: As reported, disease-linked clones showed significant enrichment in matched ankylosing spondylitis synovial fluid.

Library preparation for TCR beta used quantitative 5'-RACE with molecular barcodes. Via MiXCR, TCRdb re-called the 5' RACE reads, giving one row per CDR3 protein. The table lists over 100,000 distinct CDR3 sequences, over 6.5% of them singletons, with 9.5% to 15% in the top ten. V dropped 4 bases and J dropped 7 bases, with 7 bases sitting between them. The CDR3 has 11 amino acids. CDR1 is DFQATT, CDR2 SNEGSKA, per germline (reference sequence). Many counts were recorded for this clonotype. Its specificity is not known. The rearrangement joins TRBV20-1 to TRBJ2-2; D unclear. The clonotype originates from a male donor with ankylosing spondylitis or in good health (not recorded which). The material sequenced was blood, either unsorted or a sorted T cell fraction (not recorded which). DNA of the CDR3: TGCAGTGCTATTCTGTTCGGGGAGCTGTTTTTT. Translating gives CSAILFGELFF.